This T cell receptor (beta chain) was recovered during a study of read filtering for tumor transcriptome and immune sequencing. Study information: The cohort had about 16 men and approximately 13 women aged roughly 40 to 90, mean about 68 years. Per sample, TCR-region reads ranged about 4.05 to 10.27 million by IR-seq, roughly 85 to 1,300 by RNA-seq. Revised staging placed fewer than ten patients in R-ISS I, over 15 in II, more than 5 in III.

About this clonotype itself: Its antigen is still unknown. Its ends do not fully match the called genes, so a read error is possible.

This CDR3 is 17 amino acids long. CDR1 is PRHDT and CDR2 is FYEKMQ in the germline V gene (reference sequence). The library was built from roughly 400 ng RNA with molecular barcoded adaptors for alpha/delta and beta/gamma chains. TCRdb recomputed calls from the reads with MiXCR, one row per CDR3 protein. The sample shows more than 45,000 distinct CDR3 sequences, about 19% of them seen only once. Regarding the study as a whole: This fraction held mixed bone marrow immune cells after CD138-negative sorting.

Sequences were obtained from a population of CD138-negative cells sorted from bone marrow. The chain has TRBV13 and TRBJ2-7; tentatively, D is TRBD1 or TRBD2 (6 bases each). This TCR was sampled from a donor at least 40 years old with multiple myeloma. The CDR3 reads CASSLDPFRGQGNEQYF. The CDR3 DNA follows: TGTGCTAGCAGCTTAGACCCATTCCGGGGGCAGGGAAACGAGCAGTACTTC. The complete variable domain, with remaining parts taken from reference TRBV13 and TRBJ2-7, reads AAGVIQSPRHLIKEKRETATLKCYPIPRHDTVYWYQQGPGQDPQFLISFYEKMQSDKGSIPDRFSAQQFSDYHSELNMSSLELGDSALYFCASSLDPFRGQGNEQYFGPGTRLTVT.